Given below is one TCR beta chain in context. No antigen is known for it. The data belong to a study of cytomegalovirus exposure and HLA in healthy donors. Study-level information: The roughly 700 first-cohort repertoires shared a platform with the 120 validation repertoires, as reported in a later analysis.

Measured with immunoSEQ multiplex PCR; TCRdb has only the in-frame clones, and not every one. Seen here are 200,000 or so clones, 65% to 90% observed once, and the top ten hold under 15%. The germline V gene encodes CDR1 SGHAT and CDR2 FQNNGV. Trimming left V 1 base short and J 6 bases short, with 13 bases between. The CDR3 sequence is 14 residues long. Study-wide points: Among the CMV-associated chains, three were confirmed in vitro as specific for CMV antigens.

This TCR came from a woman aged 25 to 45 in good health and CMV-seropositive. Sequencing used PBMCs. The rearrangement uses TRBV11-2 and TRBJ2-7; TRBD2 is a possible D gene (5 bases). Here the CDR3 reads CASSLAPVAGEQYF. As DNA, the CDR3 is TGTGCCAGCAGCTTAGCCCCGGTGGCGGGCGAGCAGTACTTC. The whole variable domain, remainder taken from reference TRBV11-2 and TRBJ2-7, is EAGVAQSPRYKIIEKRQSVAFWCNPISGHATLYWYQQILGQGPKLLIQFQNNGVVDDSQLPKDRFSAERLKGVDSTLKIQPAKLEDSAVYLCASSLAPVAGEQYFGPGTRLTVT.